The rows below give T cell receptor beta chains drawn from one sample of a study of blood T cell repertoires in COVID-19. Data came from immunoSEQ multiplex PCR; TCRdb stores just in-frame clones and leaves some out. The sample lists about 73,000 clones, more than 70% seen once, with approximately 5.3% in the top ten. Specimen: peripheral blood. The receptor source for this set is a man aged 50-59 years with active COVID-19. Each CDR3 is given without its conserved first and last residue.

v_call: TRBV27
j_call: TRBJ2-7
cdr3_aa: ASSLGGVRNEQY

v_call: TRBV27
j_call: TRBJ2-2
cdr3_aa: ATEGGELF

v_call: TRBV24-1
j_call: TRBJ2-1
cdr3_aa: ATSLTSGRAYNEQF

v_call: TRBV18
j_call: TRBJ2-7
cdr3_aa: ASSPNPRDRGILYEQY

v_call: TRBV30
j_call: TRBJ2-7
cdr3_aa: AWSVELSLAGSNEQY

v_call: TRBV30
j_call: TRBJ2-7
cdr3_aa: ASRTSGRGEQY

v_call: TRBV7-2
j_call: TRBJ2-3
cdr3_aa: ASSQQGLSTDTQY

v_call: TRBV4-2
j_call: TRBJ2-1
cdr3_aa: ASSQETSGRGNEQF

v_call: TRBV4-1
j_call: TRBJ2-2
cdr3_aa: ASSQYRGERTGELF

v_call: TRBV7-2
j_call: TRBJ1-1
cdr3_aa: ASSLAFAGGVNTEAF

v_call: TRBV7-9
j_call: TRBJ2-7
cdr3_aa: ASSPGTGSYEQY

v_call: TRBV7-6
j_call: TRBJ1-3
cdr3_aa: ASSLGGDAGNTIY

v_call: TRBV6-2/TRBV6-3
j_call: TRBJ2-7
cdr3_aa: ASSYGRDHSYEQY

v_call: TRBV27
j_call: TRBJ2-3
cdr3_aa: ASSLQSPAAGSADTQY

v_call: TRBV19
j_call: TRBJ1-3
cdr3_aa: ASRSGTGFGNTIY

v_call: TRBV1
j_call: TRBJ2-1
cdr3_aa: TSSSKDRTNEQF

v_call: TRBV6-5
j_call: TRBJ1-2
cdr3_aa: ASSIRTGIYYGYT

v_call: TRBV7-9
j_call: TRBJ1-1
cdr3_aa: ASSLRQGPNTEAF

v_call: TRBV19
j_call: TRBJ1-5
cdr3_aa: ASSIVRTGQPQH

v_call: TRBV5-5
j_call: TRBJ1-1
cdr3_aa: ASSPVGTATEAF

v_call: TRBV14
j_call: TRBJ1-2
cdr3_aa: ASSTTGVYGYT

v_call: TRBV18
j_call: TRBJ1-2
cdr3_aa: ASSPGRGDGYT

v_call: TRBV7-9
j_call: TRBJ1-2
cdr3_aa: ASSLTGFPT

v_call: TRBV29-1
j_call: TRBJ2-7
cdr3_aa: SVRRGTGAYEQY

v_call: TRBV12-3/TRBV12-4
j_call: TRBJ1-1
cdr3_aa: ASSGTLEAF

v_call: TRBV2
j_call: TRBJ2-7
cdr3_aa: ASSFSRDYEQY

v_call: TRBV11-2
j_call: TRBJ2-7
cdr3_aa: ASTLTGTGLVEQY

v_call: TRBV9
j_call: TRBJ1-3
cdr3_aa: ASSVAPTTGLGNTIY

v_call: TRBV5-5
j_call: TRBJ2-1
cdr3_aa: ASTHFPNEQF

v_call: TRBV30
j_call: TRBJ1-1
cdr3_aa: AWGGPRAEAF

v_call: TRBV5-6
j_call: TRBJ2-5
cdr3_aa: ASSQPYGGGKETQY

v_call: TRBV21-1
j_call: TRBJ2-5
cdr3_aa: ASSISWTSGYQLQETQY

v_call: TRBV5-6
j_call: TRBJ1-1
cdr3_aa: ASSGRSLWSYMNTEAF

v_call: TRBV25-1
j_call: TRBJ2-2
cdr3_aa: ASRSRRQGYTGELF

v_call: TRBV7-7
j_call: TRBJ2-5
cdr3_aa: ASSFASGGETQY

v_call: TRBV18
j_call: TRBJ2-5
cdr3_aa: ASSPRAGVQETQY

v_call: TRBV6-6
j_call: TRBJ2-7
cdr3_aa: ASSYGPGQLQEQY

v_call: TRBV7-2
j_call: TRBJ2-5
cdr3_aa: ASSLGTSPSQGTQY

v_call: TRBV6-7
j_call: TRBJ1-6
cdr3_aa: ASSETGTGNNSPLH

v_call: TRBV28
j_call: TRBJ1-2
cdr3_aa: ASSANGGLYGYT

v_call: TRBV11-3
j_call: TRBJ2-7
cdr3_aa: ASSFGAAVGEQY